There are a few counts of the clone carrying this T cell receptor beta chain. The antigen remains unidentified. This sample is drawn from a study of T-cell memory formation after mild COVID-19. Points from the study as a whole: Day 15 to 85 contracting clones showed balanced CD4/CD8; later expanders leaned CD4+.

In TCRdb, the 5' RACE reads were re-called with MiXCR into one record per CDR3 protein. Counted here are 210,000 or so distinct CDR3 sequences, about 18% occurring once; the ten biggest clones make up 2% to 2.5%. The germline CDR1 and CDR2 sequences are MNHEY and SVGEGT. The CDR3 is 17 amino acids. V was shortened by 6 bases and J by 6 bases, with 27 bases between the two germline ends. The TCR was taken from an adult woman who had mild COVID-19 (a few samples of this study predate the infection). Cell type and time point are not known. Source material: PBMCs or a T cell subset sorted from them (not recorded which). J is TRBJ2-7 and V is TRBV6-2 or TRBV6-3; perhaps TRBD2 as D (5 bases). CDR3 residues: CASSPFSRRGNSGEQYF. The CDR3, as DNA: TGTGCCAGCAGCCCTTTCTCGAGACGGGGAAATTCGGGCGAGCAGTACTTC.